A selection of T cell receptor beta chains follows, all from one sample in a study of blood T cells in healthy people across ages. TCRdb processed the 5' RACE reads anew with MiXCR; each CDR3 protein has one entry. The data contain about 1.4 million distinct CDR3 sequences, around 59% of them singletons. The sample was blood. Source of these receptors: a man between 18 and 29 years old in good health. Each CDR3 is given with its conserved first and last residue. A D gene is named only where the DNA matches it firmly. Not all rows give a size; the values are once, few, many and, for expanded clones, a class.

D gene: TRBD2; clone size: -; V gene: TRBV20-1; J gene: TRBJ2-1; CDR3 DNA: TGCAGTGCTAGGGACTATGGGGGGGGGAGCTCCTACAATGAGCAGTTCTTC; CDR3 protein: CSARDYGGGSSYNEQFF
D gene: -; clone size: -; V gene: TRBV5-1; J gene: TRBJ1-5; CDR3 DNA: TGCGCCAGCAGCTTGTCTGCCAAAAGTGGCAGTCAGCCCCAGCATTTT; CDR3 protein: CASSLSAKSGSQPQHF
D gene: -; clone size: few; V gene: TRBV12-5; J gene: TRBJ2-7; CDR3 DNA: TGTGCTAGTGGCCCCCCCTTGGGGCCCTACGAGCAGTACTTC; CDR3 protein: CASGPPLGPYEQYF
D gene: TRBD1; clone size: -; V gene: TRBV12-3/TRBV12-4; J gene: TRBJ1-2; CDR3 DNA: TGTGCCAGCAGTTTAGCCGATGACAGGGGTTGGGGCTACACCTTC; CDR3 protein: CASSLADDRGWGYTF
D gene: -; clone size: -; V gene: TRBV10-3; J gene: TRBJ1-2; CDR3 DNA: TGTGCCATCAGTGATAGGGGTGACTATGGCTACACCTTC; CDR3 protein: CAISDRGDYGYTF
D gene: -; clone size: -; V gene: TRBV15; J gene: TRBJ1-5; CDR3 DNA: TGTGCCACCAGCAGAGAAGCGGGCAGCTATCAGCCCCAGCATTTT; CDR3 protein: CATSREAGSYQPQHF
D gene: TRBD1; clone size: once; V gene: TRBV5-1; J gene: TRBJ2-5; CDR3 DNA: TGCGCCAGCAGCCACGGACAGGTCTCGCCGGGGACCCAGTACTTC; CDR3 protein: CASSHGQVSPGTQYF
D gene: -; clone size: few; V gene: TRBV7-2; J gene: TRBJ1-4; CDR3 DNA: TGTGCCAGCAGTCGGACGGGGAATGAAAAACTGTTTTTT; CDR3 protein: CASSRTGNEKLFF
D gene: -; clone size: -; V gene: TRBV4-3; J gene: TRBJ1-1; CDR3 DNA: TGCGCCAGCAGCCCGGGGGGAGGCAGGCAGAACACTGAAGCTTTCTTT; CDR3 protein: CASSPGGGRQNTEAFF
D gene: -; clone size: few; V gene: TRBV11-2; J gene: TRBJ2-7; CDR3 DNA: TGTGCCAGCAGCCAATATCAGGGTTTCGAGCAGTACTTC; CDR3 protein: CASSQYQGFEQYF
D gene: TRBD1; clone size: few; V gene: TRBV29-1; J gene: TRBJ1-2; CDR3 DNA: TGCAGTGGCCGGGACAGGGGGCTCTATGGCTACACCTTC; CDR3 protein: CSGRDRGLYGYTF
D gene: -; clone size: -; V gene: TRBV6-1; J gene: TRBJ2-7; CDR3 DNA: TGTGCCAGCAGCCCCGGGGTCGGTTGGGGTTCCTCCTACGAGCAGTACTTC; CDR3 protein: CASSPGVGWGSSYEQYF
D gene: -; clone size: -; V gene: TRBV29-1; J gene: TRBJ1-1; CDR3 DNA: TGCAGCGTCAGACGAAAGATTCAGCGGGACACTGAAGCTTTCTTT; CDR3 protein: CSVRRKIQRDTEAFF
D gene: TRBD1; clone size: once; V gene: TRBV4-3; J gene: TRBJ2-3; CDR3 DNA: TGCGCCAGCAGTCGCGGGACAGGAATCGGCGGAGATACGCAGTATTTT; CDR3 protein: CASSRGTGIGGDTQYF
D gene: -; clone size: -; V gene: TRBV28; J gene: TRBJ1-6; CDR3 DNA: TGTGCCAGCAGCCCCCCACAGGGAAATAATTCACCCCTCCACTTT; CDR3 protein: CASSPPQGNNSPLHF
D gene: -; clone size: -; V gene: TRBV29-1; J gene: TRBJ2-7; CDR3 DNA: TGCAGCGTTGAGAACCGAATGGCGGGATCCTACGAGCAGTACTTC; CDR3 protein: CSVENRMAGSYEQYF
D gene: TRBD1; clone size: -; V gene: TRBV28; J gene: TRBJ1-2; CDR3 DNA: TGTGCCAGCAGTTTACGGGCAGGGGGAAACTATGGCTACACCTTC; CDR3 protein: CASSLRAGGNYGYTF
D gene: TRBD1; clone size: -; V gene: TRBV5-1; J gene: TRBJ2-6; CDR3 DNA: TGCGCCAGCAGCCCGGATGGTGACAGGGCCCGAAGCTCTGGGGCCAACGTCCTGACTTTC; CDR3 protein: CASSPDGDRARSSGANVLTF
D gene: -; clone size: once; V gene: TRBV5-1; J gene: TRBJ1-4; CDR3 DNA: TGCGCCAGCAGCTTCTGGGGGCCGGAGGAAAAACTGTTTTTT; CDR3 protein: CASSFWGPEEKLFF
D gene: TRBD2; clone size: few; V gene: TRBV4-1; J gene: TRBJ2-5; CDR3 DNA: TGCGCCAGCAGCCAAGAAAATCGGGAGGTTGAGACCCAGTACTTC; CDR3 protein: CASSQENREVETQYF
D gene: TRBD2; clone size: -; V gene: TRBV20-1; J gene: TRBJ2-4; CDR3 DNA: TGCAGTGCTAGTAGGGCTAGCGGGAGGGCCGGAAAGGCCAAAAACATTCAGTACTTC; CDR3 protein: CSASRASGRAGKAKNIQYF
D gene: TRBD1; clone size: -; V gene: TRBV6-5; J gene: TRBJ2-2; CDR3 DNA: TGTGCCAGCAGTTACTTGGACAGGGTTTTTAATTATCGATCGAACACCGGGGAGCTGTTTTTT; CDR3 protein: CASSYLDRVFNYRSNTGELFF
D gene: TRBD1; clone size: -; V gene: TRBV20-1; J gene: TRBJ2-1; CDR3 DNA: TGCAGTGCTAGTCACCGGACAGGGAGGCATGAGCAGTTCTTC; CDR3 protein: CSASHRTGRHEQFF
D gene: TRBD1; clone size: -; V gene: TRBV11-3; J gene: TRBJ2-5; CDR3 DNA: TGTGCCTCTTCGGGGCCAGGGGGCGATGAGACCCAGTACTTC; CDR3 protein: CASSGPGGDETQYF
D gene: TRBD1; clone size: few; V gene: TRBV7-2; J gene: TRBJ2-7; CDR3 DNA: TGTGCCAGCAGCGTAGCCAGGGACAGTCCGTACGAGCAGTACTTC; CDR3 protein: CASSVARDSPYEQYF
D gene: -; clone size: -; V gene: TRBV20-1; J gene: TRBJ2-1; CDR3 DNA: TGCAGTGCTAGGAAGCTCGGCAATGAGCAGTTCTTC; CDR3 protein: CSARKLGNEQFF
D gene: TRBD2; clone size: few; V gene: TRBV20-1; J gene: TRBJ2-1; CDR3 DNA: TGCAGCTCGATTAGCGGGAGTTGGGGCAATGAGCAGTTCTTC; CDR3 protein: CSSISGSWGNEQFF
D gene: TRBD1; clone size: -; V gene: TRBV12-3/TRBV12-4; J gene: TRBJ1-3; CDR3 DNA: TGTGCCAGCAGTTTGACAGGGATTCCGAGCTCTGGAAACACCATATATTTT; CDR3 protein: CASSLTGIPSSGNTIYF
D gene: -; clone size: -; V gene: TRBV4-3; J gene: TRBJ1-2; CDR3 DNA: TGCGCCAGCAGCCAAGGGCAGACCTACACCTTC; CDR3 protein: CASSQGQTYTF
D gene: TRBD2; clone size: -; V gene: TRBV27; J gene: TRBJ2-7; CDR3 DNA: TGTGCCAGCAGTTTATCGAGGACTAGCGGCTACGAGCAGTACTTC; CDR3 protein: CASSLSRTSGYEQYF
D gene: -; clone size: -; V gene: TRBV29-1; J gene: TRBJ2-1; CDR3 DNA: TGCAGCGTTGCTTTAACACCCTACAATGAGCAGTTCTTC; CDR3 protein: CSVALTPYNEQFF
D gene: -; clone size: -; V gene: TRBV3-1; J gene: TRBJ2-5; CDR3 DNA: TGTGCCAGCAGCCAATCCAACTACCAAGAGACCCAGTACTTC; CDR3 protein: CASSQSNYQETQYF
D gene: TRBD2; clone size: -; V gene: TRBV20-1; J gene: TRBJ2-1; CDR3 DNA: TGCAGTGCCTTCCCGGGGACTAGCGCGCGCCATGAGCAGTTCTTC; CDR3 protein: CSAFPGTSARHEQFF
D gene: TRBD2; clone size: -; V gene: TRBV29-1; J gene: TRBJ2-7; CDR3 DNA: TGCAGCGTAAGGACTAGCGGGAGAAATTCCGCCTACAATGAGCAGTACTTC; CDR3 protein: CSVRTSGRNSAYNEQYF
D gene: -; clone size: few; V gene: TRBV29-1; J gene: TRBJ1-1; CDR3 DNA: TGCAGCGTTGTTCTGACCACTGAAGCTTTCTTT; CDR3 protein: CSVVLTTEAFF
D gene: TRBD2; clone size: few; V gene: TRBV20-1; J gene: TRBJ2-1; CDR3 DNA: TGCAGTGCTAGAGATAGCGGGGGGCCCCACAATGAGCAGTTCTTC; CDR3 protein: CSARDSGGPHNEQFF
D gene: -; clone size: -; V gene: TRBV16; J gene: TRBJ2-3; CDR3 DNA: TGTGCCAGCAGCCAATTTGGGTTGGACACAGATACGCAGTATTTT; CDR3 protein: CASSQFGLDTDTQYF
D gene: -; clone size: few; V gene: TRBV25-1; J gene: TRBJ2-7; CDR3 DNA: TGTGCCAGCAGTGGCCGGGACATCCCCTCCTACGAGCAGTACTTC; CDR3 protein: CASSGRDIPSYEQYF
D gene: -; clone size: -; V gene: TRBV10-3; J gene: TRBJ2-6; CDR3 DNA: TGTGCCATCGGCACACCTCTCTCTGGGGCCAACGTCCTGACTTTC; CDR3 protein: CAIGTPLSGANVLTF
D gene: TRBD1; clone size: -; V gene: TRBV29-1; J gene: TRBJ2-1; CDR3 DNA: TGCAGCGCCGAGCAGGGGGCGACTAACAATGAGCAGTTCTTC; CDR3 protein: CSAEQGATNNEQFF
D gene: -; clone size: -; V gene: TRBV18; J gene: TRBJ2-7; CDR3 DNA: TGTGCCAGCCAACCGGGATACAACTCCTACGAGCAGTACTTC; CDR3 protein: CASQPGYNSYEQYF
D gene: -; clone size: -; V gene: TRBV10-3; J gene: TRBJ2-4; CDR3 DNA: TGTGCCATCGGTGAGGGGGAGGCTCAGCTAGCCAAAAACATTCAGTACTTC; CDR3 protein: CAIGEGEAQLAKNIQYF
D gene: -; clone size: -; V gene: TRBV4-1; J gene: TRBJ1-2; CDR3 DNA: TGCGCCAGCAGCCAAGTCCCACAGAGACCCTATGGCTACACCTTC; CDR3 protein: CASSQVPQRPYGYTF
D gene: -; clone size: few; V gene: TRBV12-3/TRBV12-4; J gene: TRBJ2-1; CDR3 DNA: TGTGCCAGCAGTCCCACGGGAGCCCGCTACAATGAGCAGTTCTTC; CDR3 protein: CASSPTGARYNEQFF
D gene: -; clone size: -; V gene: TRBV4-3; J gene: TRBJ1-2; CDR3 DNA: TGCGCCAGCAGCCCTCTAAGACGGGATGGCTACACCTTC; CDR3 protein: CASSPLRRDGYTF
D gene: TRBD2; clone size: -; V gene: TRBV6-2/TRBV6-3; J gene: TRBJ2-7; CDR3 DNA: TGTGCCAGCAGTTATGGACTAGCTTCCTACGAGCAGTACTTC; CDR3 protein: CASSYGLASYEQYF
D gene: -; clone size: -; V gene: TRBV29-1; J gene: TRBJ2-3; CDR3 DNA: TGCAGCGTATGCCCGTGGGACACAGATACGCAGTATTTT; CDR3 protein: CSVCPWDTDTQYF
D gene: TRBD2; clone size: -; V gene: TRBV6-5; J gene: TRBJ2-7; CDR3 DNA: TGTGCCAGCAGTTCCCCGACTAGCGGGGCCCCCGAGCAGTACTTC; CDR3 protein: CASSSPTSGAPEQYF
D gene: -; clone size: few; V gene: TRBV29-1; J gene: TRBJ1-2; CDR3 DNA: TGCAGCGTTGATCAGGCTGGCTACACCTTC; CDR3 protein: CSVDQAGYTF
D gene: TRBD2; clone size: few; V gene: TRBV7-2; J gene: TRBJ2-2; CDR3 DNA: TGTGCCAGCAGCTTAGTCCGGACTAGCGAGAACACCGGGGAGCTGTTTTTT; CDR3 protein: CASSLVRTSENTGELFF
D gene: -; clone size: -; V gene: TRBV5-1; J gene: TRBJ2-5; CDR3 DNA: TGCGCCAGCAGCTTGGGAGTTGGGGGTTCTACAGAGACCCAGTACTTC; CDR3 protein: CASSLGVGGSTETQYF
D gene: -; clone size: -; V gene: TRBV18; J gene: TRBJ2-7; CDR3 DNA: TGTGCCAGCTCACCAACTATAGCGTTCGACTCCTACGAGCAGTACTTC; CDR3 protein: CASSPTIAFDSYEQYF
D gene: -; clone size: -; V gene: TRBV29-1; J gene: TRBJ2-6; CDR3 DNA: TGCAGCGTAGCCGTCGGACGGGATGTTGCCAACGTCCTGACTTTC; CDR3 protein: CSVAVGRDVANVLTF
D gene: -; clone size: -; V gene: TRBV24-1; J gene: TRBJ1-1; CDR3 DNA: TGTGCCACTAGGACAAGCACTGAAGCTTTCTTT; CDR3 protein: CATRTSTEAFF
D gene: -; clone size: -; V gene: TRBV20-1; J gene: TRBJ2-1; CDR3 DNA: TGCAGTGCTAACCCGGGACATTCCTCTTACAATGAGCAGTTCTTC; CDR3 protein: CSANPGHSSYNEQFF